Below, 22 T cell receptor beta chains from the same sample are listed, as sequenced in a study of shared clonotypes between healthy human individuals. Clones were read by immunoSEQ multiplex PCR, and TCRdb kept only the in-frame ones, dropping some. The profile shows 2 million to 2.5 million clones, roughly 92% of them singletons. Sequencing was carried out using naive CD4+ T cells from PBMCs. Subset specified: CD45RA+ positively selected. The receptors were sampled from a man aged 18 to 30 in good health. Some clones in this sample may be carry-over from other donors' samples.

As to this clone: The same CDR3 can be traced to other DNA sequences in this sample. This chain joins TRBV28 and TRBJ2-2; D gene unclear. The germline CDR1 and CDR2 sequences are MDHEN and SYDVKM. This CDR3 region has 12 residues. Between the trimmed V and J ends, which lost 4 bases and 3 bases, there was a span of 3 bases. CDR3 region: CASSSDTGELFF. CDR3 bases: TGTGCCAGCAGTTCCGACACCGGGGAGCTGTTTTTT.

This rearrangement joins TRBV28 to TRBJ2-2; TRBD2 might be the D (5 bases). The CDR3 sequence is 14 residues long. The germline V gene has CDR1 MDHEN and CDR2 SYDVKM. Trimming cost V 6 bases and J 6 bases, with 14 bases left between them. The CDR3 sequence is CASRMTVEAGELFF. The CDR3 DNA reads as TGTGCCAGCAGGATGACCGTGGAGGCCGGGGAGCTGTTTTTT.

The V and J genes are TRBV6-7 and TRBJ2-2, with TRBD2 matching 8 bases. TRBV6-7 is annotated as an ORF whose role is uncertain. V lost 6 bases and J lost 5; bases outside the gene matches: 14. The CDR3 sequence is 17 residues long. The CDR3 DNA follows: TGTGCCAGCAGCCGAGGACTAGCAATTGAGAGGACCGGGGAGCTGTTTTTT. It specifies CASSRGLAIERTGELFF.

The rearrangement uses TRBV28 and TRBJ2-5, with 11 bases identical to TRBD2. The length of the CDR3 is 15 residues. The germline CDR1 and CDR2 sequences are MDHEN and SYDVKM. Trimming at V came to 5 bases and at J to 1 base, leaving 3 bases not matched to a gene. CDR3 sequence: CASSRLAGSQETQYF. The CDR3 DNA reads TGTGCCAGCAGTCGACTAGCGGGATCCCAAGAGACCCAGTACTTC. Based on the CDR3 plus reference TRBV28 and TRBJ2-5, the full variable domain is DVKVTQSSRYLVKRTGEKVFLECVQDMDHENMFWYRQDPGLGLRLIYFSYDVKMKEKGDIPEGYSVSREKKERFSLILESASTNQTSMYLCASSRLAGSQETQYFGPGTRLLVL.

A remark on this clone: Other DNA sequences in the sample encode the same CDR3. The V and J genes are TRBV9 and TRBJ2-3; 7 nucleotides match TRBD2. The germline V gene encodes CDR1 SGDLS and CDR2 YYNGEE. The CDR3 runs to 14 residues. V lost 0 bases and J lost 5; bases outside the gene matches: 3. CDR3 coding DNA: TGTGCCAGCAGCGTAGTAGGGAGGGAAGATACGCAGTATTTT. Protein product: CASSVVGREDTQYF.

The chain links TRBV5-4 to TRBJ2-3; TRBD2 is a possible D gene (6 bases). The CDR3 is 13 residues long. Trimming took off 3 bases at V and 5 bases at J, with 10 bases between the two ends. Germline V gene sequence: CDR1 SGHNT, CDR2 YYREEE (reference sequence). In nucleotides, the CDR3 is TGTGCCAGCAGCTCGGTGGGGGGAGATACGCAGTATTTT. It encodes CASSSVGGDTQYF.

V usage is TRBV5-1 and J usage is TRBJ2-1, with 12 bases matching TRBD2. The V gene end was trimmed by 1 base and the J gene end by 5 bases; junction bases not matched to a gene: 4. Germline V gives CDR1 SGHRS, CDR2 YFSETQ. The CDR3 is 16 amino acids. Here the CDR3 reads CASSLSLAGGNNEQFF. In nucleotides, the CDR3 is TGCGCCAGCAGCTTGTCACTAGCGGGAGGTAACAATGAGCAGTTCTTC. Using reference TRBV5-1 and TRBJ2-1 for the parts outside the CDR3, the full variable domain is KAGVTQTPRYLIKTRGQQVTLSCSPISGHRSVSWYQQTPGQGLQFLFEYFSETQRNKGNFPGRFSGRQFSNSRSEMNVSTLELGDSALYLCASSLSLAGGNNEQFFGPGTRLTVL.

The chain joins TRBV29-1 to TRBJ1-3; no definite D call. Trimming shortened V by 5 bases and J by 3 bases, and 5 bases separated the two germline ends. From germline, CDR1 is SQVTM and CDR2 ANQGSEA. The CDR3 contains 11 residues. The CDR3: CSVLYGNTIYF. DNA for the CDR3: TGCAGCGTTTTATATGGAAACACCATATATTTT.

This chain's CDR3 is CASSVGGSTPNEQFF. CDR3 bases: TGTGCCAGCAGTGTTGGGGGGAGTACCCCCAATGAGCAGTTCTTC. V usage is TRBV25-1 and J usage is TRBJ2-1; D possibly corresponds to TRBD2 (6 bases). The germline CDR1 and CDR2 sequences are MGHDK and SYGVNS. Trimming pared 4 bases from V and 6 bases from J, leaving 16 bases between. This CDR3 is 15 amino acids long.

This chain links TRBV7-2 with TRBJ2-4; D is perhaps TRBD2 (7 bases). V shed 6 bases and J shed 0 bases, with 24 bases lying between them. This CDR3 is built from 19 residues. From germline, CDR1 is SGHTA and CDR2 FQGNSA. CDR3: CASSRDRPTGGRAKNIQYF. Here the CDR3 DNA reads TGTGCCAGCAGTCGCGACAGGCCTACGGGAGGTAGAGCCAAAAACATTCAGTACTTC.

This clone was detected only a few times. The J gene is TRBJ1-1, the V gene TRBV7-9, with D uncertain. V was pared by 3 bases and J by 3 bases, with 17 bases between. Germline CDR1 is SEHNR and CDR2 is FQNEAQ (reference sequence). This CDR3 is 16 amino acids long. CDR3 amino acids: CASSFKPGKVDTEAFF. CDR3 coding DNA: TGTGCCAGCAGCTTCAAGCCAGGAAAGGTAGACACTGAAGCTTTCTTT.

The V call is TRBV7-8, the J call TRBJ2-7; D possibly corresponds to TRBD1 (5 bases). The CDR3 is 13 amino acids. V lost 5 bases to trimming and J lost 4 bases, with 12 bases between them. The germline gives CDR1 SGHVS, CDR2 FQNEAQ. In DNA, the CDR3 is TGTGCCAGCAGCAGATTACAGGATTACGAGCAGTACTTC. It specifies CASSRLQDYEQYF.

The V gene is TRBV9, the J gene TRBJ2-7; 11 bases line up with TRBD2. Looked up from germline, CDR1 is SGDLS and CDR2 is YYNGEE. This CDR3 contains 17 residues. V was clipped by 4 bases and J by 4 bases; unmatched bases: 13. CDR3: CASSPSAVAGGPYEQYF. The DNA for the CDR3 is TGTGCCAGCAGCCCTTCAGCCGTAGCGGGAGGGCCTTACGAGCAGTACTTC.

A word on this clone: Different DNA sequences within this sample yield the same CDR3. The gene calls are TRBV5-1 and TRBJ2-5; D is ambiguous. This CDR3 has 11 residues. The germline gives CDR1 SGHRS, CDR2 YFSETQ. V lost 1 base and J 5 bases, leaving 3 bases between the germline ends. The CDR3 region has the DNA TGCGCCAGCAGCTTGTTGGAGACCCAGTACTTC. Protein sequence: CASSLLETQYF.

This chain's CDR3 is CASSTRTGSTDTQYF. DNA of the CDR3: TGTGCCAGCAGCACACGAACGGGTAGCACAGATACGCAGTATTTT. This chain connects TRBV5-4 to TRBJ2-3; no reliable D call. Trimming cost V 4 bases and J 0 bases, with 12 bases left between them. The CDR3 contains 15 residues. The germline V gene has CDR1 SGHNT and CDR2 YYREEE (reference sequence).

This chain links TRBV19 with TRBJ2-1; TRBD2 might be the D (5 bases). With 7 bases removed from V and 7 bases from J, the gap between germline ends came to 8 bases. CDR3 size: 11 residues. Germline V gene lookup returns CDR1 LNHDA and CDR2 SQIVND (reference sequence). CDR3 nucleotide sequence: TGTGCCAGTACCTGGAGGAATGAGCAGTTCTTC. Its protein is CASTWRNEQFF.

The rearrangement links TRBV25-1 to TRBJ1-4; 10 bases are a match to TRBD1. Germline CDR1 MGHDK, CDR2 SYGVNS. The J segment lost 7 bases and the V segment lost 5 bases, leaving 10 bases of the junction unmatched. This CDR3 region has 16 residues. The CDR3, as DNA: TGTGCCAGCAGTTCGAGGGACAGGGGTTTAGGTGAAAAACTGTTTTTT. It specifies CASSSRDRGLGEKLFF.

The chain combines TRBV27 with TRBJ1-1; D might be TRBD1 (6 bases). Germline CDR1 and CDR2: MNHEY and SMNVEV (reference sequence). The CDR3 length is 13 residues. The ends were cut back, 5 bases at V and 10 bases at J, with 17 bases in the middle. This chain's CDR3 is CASSATGGRVAFF. DNA for the CDR3: TGTGCCAGCAGTGCCACCGGGGGGCGGGTAGCTTTCTTT.

The CDR3: CASSLGGQESTDTQYF. The CDR3, as DNA: TGTGCCAGCAGCTTAGGGGGACAGGAAAGCACAGATACGCAGTATTTT. The genes are TRBV7-9 and TRBJ2-3, with 8 bases aligning to TRBD1. V was pared by 1 base and J by 0 bases, with 3 bases of the junction left unmatched. This CDR3 region has 16 residues. The germline V gene has CDR1 SEHNR and CDR2 FQNEAQ (reference sequence).

The genes are TRBV7-9 and TRBJ2-3; the match to TRBD1 covers 8 bases. Trimming at V came to 2 bases and at J to 13 bases, leaving 5 bases not matched to a gene. The V gene's germline CDR1 is SEHNR and CDR2 FQNEAQ (reference sequence). The CDR3 runs to 12 residues. The chain's CDR3 is CASSLSGTGEYF. The CDR3 DNA reads TGTGCCAGCAGCTTATCCGGGACAGGCGAGTATTTT.

J is TRBJ2-5 and V is TRBV7-2; weak D call: TRBD2 (6 bases). This CDR3 spans 14 amino acids. The V end was cut by 2 bases, the J end by 5 bases, with 12 bases between. Germline values: CDR1 SGHTA, CDR2 FQGNSA. CDR3 nucleotide sequence: TGTGCCAGCAGCTTAATTGGAGGGGAGGAGACCCAGTACTTC. Protein sequence: CASSLIGGEETQYF.

The genes are TRBV6-5 and TRBJ2-5; 8 nucleotides align to TRBD2. CDR1 is MNHEY and CDR2 is SVGAGI in the germline V gene. Unmatched junction bases numbered 5, after V lost 0 bases and J lost 2 bases. The CDR3 has 16 residues. CDR3 region: CASSYSLSGIQETQYF. In DNA form, the CDR3 reads TGTGCCAGCAGTTACTCCCTTAGCGGGATTCAAGAGACCCAGTACTTC.